This T cell receptor (beta chain) is drawn from a study of human T cells and chemical hapten exposure. TCRdb recomputed calls from the RACE reads with MiXCR, one row per CDR3 protein. The top ten clones hold about 4% of a sample with 80,000 to 100,000 distinct CDR3 sequences, more than 10% of them seen once. The time point here: patch test 3, about 24 weeks after DPC sensitization. As for treatment: therapeutic diphenylcyclopropenone sensitization with weekly scalp DPC. From whole blood left unfractionated, total RNA was extracted. This CDR3 has 15 amino acids. V was cut by 5 bases and J by 0 bases, with 11 bases left in between. CDR1 and CDR2 from the germline V gene are MNHEY and SMNVEV (reference sequence). Whole-study results and caveats: With regard to DPC sensitization, TCRs above 1 in 1000 frequency did not change.

Remarks on this clonotype: What it recognizes is unknown.

The clonotype was recovered from a woman between 50 and 59 years old with alopecia areata. Some clones in this sample may be carry-over from other donors' samples. Sequenced material: whole blood, taken in connection with sensitization to the hapten diphenylcyclopropenone (DPC). The chain couples TRBV27 to TRBJ2-1; D ambiguous. CDR3 nucleotide sequence: TGTGCCAGCAGTATCCCAGGAGCCTCCTACAATGAGCAGTTCTTC. Encoded protein: CASSIPGASYNEQFF.